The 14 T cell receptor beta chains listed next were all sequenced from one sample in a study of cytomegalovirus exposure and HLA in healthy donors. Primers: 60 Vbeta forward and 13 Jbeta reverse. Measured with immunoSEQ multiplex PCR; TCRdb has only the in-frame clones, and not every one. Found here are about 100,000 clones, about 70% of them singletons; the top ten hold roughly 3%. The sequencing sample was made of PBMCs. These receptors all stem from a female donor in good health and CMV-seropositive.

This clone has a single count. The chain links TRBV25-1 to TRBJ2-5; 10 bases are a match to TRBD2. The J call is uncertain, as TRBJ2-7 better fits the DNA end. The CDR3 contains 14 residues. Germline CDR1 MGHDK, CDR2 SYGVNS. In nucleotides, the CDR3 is TGTGCCAGCAGTGCAAGACTAGCGGGCTACGAGCAGTACTTC. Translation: CASSARLAGYEQYF.

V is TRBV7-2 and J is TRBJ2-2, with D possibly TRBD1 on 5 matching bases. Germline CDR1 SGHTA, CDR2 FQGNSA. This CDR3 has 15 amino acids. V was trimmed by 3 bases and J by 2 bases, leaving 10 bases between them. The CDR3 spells CASSFTGVNTGELFF. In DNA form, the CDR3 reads TGTGCCAGCAGCTTCACAGGAGTCAACACCGGGGAGCTGTTTTTT. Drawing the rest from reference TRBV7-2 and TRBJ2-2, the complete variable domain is GAGVSQSPSNKVTEKGKDVELRCDPISGHTALYWYRQSLGQGLEFLIYFQGNSAPDKSGLPSDRFSAERTGGSVSTLTIQRTQQEDSAVYLCASSFTGVNTGELFFGEGSRLTVL.

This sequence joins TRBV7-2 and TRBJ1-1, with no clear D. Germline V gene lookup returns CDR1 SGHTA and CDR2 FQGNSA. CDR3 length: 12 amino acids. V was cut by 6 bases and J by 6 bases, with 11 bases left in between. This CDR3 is CASSSGFSEAFF. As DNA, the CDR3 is TGTGCCAGCAGTTCGGGGTTTTCTGAAGCTTTCTTT. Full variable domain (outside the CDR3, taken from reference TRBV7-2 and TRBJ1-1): GAGVSQSPSNKVTEKGKDVELRCDPISGHTALYWYRQSLGQGLEFLIYFQGNSAPDKSGLPSDRFSAERTGGSVSTLTIQRTQQEDSAVYLCASSSGFSEAFFGQGTRLTVV.

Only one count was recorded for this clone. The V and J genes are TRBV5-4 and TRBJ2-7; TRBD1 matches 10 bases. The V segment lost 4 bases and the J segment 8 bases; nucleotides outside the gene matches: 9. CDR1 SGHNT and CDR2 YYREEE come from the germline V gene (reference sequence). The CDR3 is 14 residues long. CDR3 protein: CASSPGTGEGKQYF. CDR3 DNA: TGTGCCAGCAGCCCAGGGACAGGGGAAGGCAAGCAGTACTTC.

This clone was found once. CDR3 sequence: CASSVADTGTLNSPLHF. The CDR3, as DNA: TGTGCCAGCAGCGTAGCTGATACAGGGACCCTAAATTCACCCCTCCACTTT. V usage is TRBV9 and J usage is TRBJ1-6, with a tentative D call TRBD1 (6 bases). CDR1 and CDR2 (germline): SGDLS, YYNGEE. The CDR3 has 17 residues. V shed 0 bases and J shed 7 bases, with 17 bases lying between them. Drawing the rest from reference TRBV9 and TRBJ1-6, the complete variable domain is DSGVTQTPKHLITATGQRVTLRCSPRSGDLSVYWYQQSLDQGLQFLIQYYNGEERAKGNILERFSAQQFPDLHSELNLSSLELGDSALYFCASSVADTGTLNSPLHFGNGTRLTVT.

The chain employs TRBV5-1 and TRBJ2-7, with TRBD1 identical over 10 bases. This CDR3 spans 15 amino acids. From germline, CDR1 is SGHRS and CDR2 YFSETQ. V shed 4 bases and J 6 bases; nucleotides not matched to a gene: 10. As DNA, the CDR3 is TGCGCCAGCAGCCCCGAGACAGGGGGCCTGTTCGAGCAGTACTTC. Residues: CASSPETGGLFEQYF. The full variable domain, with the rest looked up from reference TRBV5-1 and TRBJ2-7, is KAGVTQTPRYLIKTRGQQVTLSCSPISGHRSVSWYQQTPGQGLQFLFEYFSETQRNKGNFPGRFSGRQFSNSRSEMNVSTLELGDSALYLCASSPETGGLFEQYFGPGTRLTVT.

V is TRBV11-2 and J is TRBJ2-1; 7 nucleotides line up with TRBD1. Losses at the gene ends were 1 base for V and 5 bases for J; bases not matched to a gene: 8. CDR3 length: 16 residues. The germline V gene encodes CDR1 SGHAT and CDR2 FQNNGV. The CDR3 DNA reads TGTGCCAGCAGCTTAGCACAGGGGTCCCCGGACAATGAGCAGTTCTTC. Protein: CASSLAQGSPDNEQFF.

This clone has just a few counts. DNA for the CDR3: TGTGCCAGCAGCTTGTGGGACAGAAATCAGCCCCAGCATTTT. It specifies CASSLWDRNQPQHF. This rearrangement joins TRBV5-6 to TRBJ1-5; 7 bases agree with TRBD1. J lost 4 bases, V lost 1 base, and 2 bases had no gene match. Germline-derived CDR1 and CDR2 are SGHDT and YYEEEE. The CDR3 totals 14 residues.

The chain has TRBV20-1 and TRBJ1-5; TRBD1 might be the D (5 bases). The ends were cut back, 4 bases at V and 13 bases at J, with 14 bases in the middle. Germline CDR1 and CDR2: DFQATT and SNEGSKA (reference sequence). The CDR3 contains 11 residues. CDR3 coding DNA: TGCAGTGCTATAAAATCGGGGGTACAGCATTTT. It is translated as CSAIKSGVQHF.

CDR3 region: CASSLERRDTQYF. CDR3 nucleotides: TGCGCCAGCAGCCTTGAGCGCCGCGATACGCAGTATTTT. The chain links TRBV4-3 to TRBJ2-3; D is ambiguous. Per germline, CDR1 LGHNA and CDR2 YSLEER. V was shortened by 4 bases and J by 6 bases, with 11 bases between the two germline ends. This CDR3 contains 13 residues.

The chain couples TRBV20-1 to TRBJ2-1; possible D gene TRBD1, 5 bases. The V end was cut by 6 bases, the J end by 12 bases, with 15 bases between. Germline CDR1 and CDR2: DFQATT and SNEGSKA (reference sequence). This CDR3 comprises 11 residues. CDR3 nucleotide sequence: TGCAGTGCCAGGTACATAAGGGGGCAGTTCTTC. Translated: CSARYIRGQFF.

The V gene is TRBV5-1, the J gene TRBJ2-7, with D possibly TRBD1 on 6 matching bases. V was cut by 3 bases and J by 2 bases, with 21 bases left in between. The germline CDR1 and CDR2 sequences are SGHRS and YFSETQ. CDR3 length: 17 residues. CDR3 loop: CASSYQSPGTYAYEQYF. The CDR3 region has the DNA TGCGCCAGCAGCTACCAGTCCCCCGGGACATACGCCTACGAGCAGTACTTC.

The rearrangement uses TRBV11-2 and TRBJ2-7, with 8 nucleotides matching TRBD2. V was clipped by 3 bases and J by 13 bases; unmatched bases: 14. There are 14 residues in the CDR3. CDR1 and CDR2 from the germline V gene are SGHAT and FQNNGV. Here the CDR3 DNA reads TGTGCCAGCAGCTTCAATTCGTTGGCGGGAGGAAGTTACTTC. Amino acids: CASSFNSLAGGSYF.

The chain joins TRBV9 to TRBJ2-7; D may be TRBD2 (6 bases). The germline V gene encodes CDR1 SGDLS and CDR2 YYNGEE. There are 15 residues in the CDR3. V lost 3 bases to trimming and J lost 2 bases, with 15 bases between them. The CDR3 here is CASSAGGIGPYEQYF. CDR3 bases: TGTGCCAGCAGCGCTGGGGGGATTGGCCCCTACGAGCAGTACTTC.